The 13 T cell receptor beta chains listed next were all sequenced from one sample in a study of read filtering for tumor transcriptome and immune sequencing (dated by TCRdb to 2019 to 2021). The instrument was an Illumina HiSeq 4000. TCR libraries were built from about 400 ng RNA with the Immunoverse kit, using molecular barcoded adaptors covering alpha/delta and beta/gamma chains. The public reads were reprocessed in TCRdb via fastp at Q25 and MiXCR, keeping in-frame beta chains. Under each unique CDR3 protein, matching rows form one entry showing the most common genes and DNA. Recorded for this sample are about 45,000 distinct CDR3 sequences; less than 20% of them occurred a single time. Over 35% of the sample belongs to the ten largest clones. Sequencing was done on a sample of a population of CD138-negative cells sorted from bone marrow. Sample cell subset or site, as interpreted from the label and publication: bone marrow mononuclear cells depleted of CD138+ plasma/myeloma cells by negative magnetic selection. These receptor sequences come from a donor over 35 with multiple myeloma.

This clonotype was detected ten times or more. Here the CDR3 DNA reads TGTGCCAGCACTCCCCCGACAGGGCGGACCGGGGAGCTGTTTTTT. This translates into CASTPPTGRTGELFF. The chain has TRBV7-2 and TRBJ2-2, with 7 bases aligning to TRBD1. J gave up 5 bases and V 7 bases, and 10 bases lay outside the gene matches. There are 15 residues in the CDR3. Germline loops: CDR1 SGHTA, CDR2 FQGNSA.

Only a few counts were recorded for this clonotype. The V and J genes are TRBV10-3 and TRBJ2-2; D ambiguous. CDR1 is ENHRY and CDR2 is SYGVKD in the germline V gene. Between the trimmed V and J ends, which lost 7 bases and 1 base, there was a span of 10 bases. This CDR3 has 14 residues. CDR3 sequence reads: CAIKGQENTGELFF. DNA of the CDR3: TGTGCCATCAAGGGTCAGGAGAACACCGGGGAGCTGTTTTTT.

This clonotype was seen a few times. The J gene is TRBJ2-7, the V gene TRBV19; a weak D match, TRBD2 (6 bases). The CDR3 sequence is 14 residues long. V lost 6 bases to trimming and J lost 5 bases, with 17 bases between them. From germline, CDR1 is LNHDA and CDR2 SQIVND (reference sequence). CDR3 in DNA: TGTGCCAGTAGCGACCATGGGGGGTGGGACGAGCAGTACTTC. Translated: CASSDHGGWDEQYF.

This clonotype is medium-sized (0.01 to 0.1%) within its sample. CDR3 DNA: TGTGCCAGCAGTTTAAAGGCGGGAGGGCCAATTTCGGAGACCCAGTACTTC. It yields the protein CASSLKAGGPISETQYF. This chain joins TRBV27 and TRBJ2-5; 9 nucleotides align to TRBD2. Germline V CDR1 and CDR2: MNHEY, SMNVEV (reference sequence). The V gene end was trimmed by 2 bases and the J gene end by 5 bases; junction bases not matched to a gene: 12. The CDR3 is 17 amino acids.

Concerning this clonotype itself: This may arise from a read error, as a much more abundant clone is one base away. This chain links TRBV4-2 with TRBJ2-1; D not certain. Germline V gene sequence: CDR1 LGHNA, CDR2 YNFKEQ. The CDR3 loop spans 16 amino acids. CDR3 protein: CASCQDLGFAINEQFF. The CDR3, as DNA: TGTGCCAGCTGCCAAGATTTAGGATTCGCGATCAATGAGCAGTTCTTC.

In the case of this clonotype: This may be a read error: a much more frequent sequence differs by one nucleotide. The rearrangement links TRBV19 to TRBJ2-3, with D possibly TRBD2 on 5 matching bases. Germline CDR1 is LNHDA and CDR2 is SQIVND (reference sequence). The CDR3 runs 13 residues. V lost 8 bases to trimming and J lost 5 bases, with 14 bases between them. The DNA for the CDR3 is TGTGCCAGTCGCGGAAGCGGAGGAGATACGCAGTATTTT. Its protein is CASRGSGGDTQYF.

This clonotype was counted ten times or more. This CDR3 reads CASGDTPGNTGELFF. The CDR3 DNA is TGTGCCAGCGGTGACACTCCCGGGAACACCGGGGAGCTGTTTTTT. The chain links TRBV6-2 or TRBV6-3 to TRBJ2-2; D gene ambiguous. The CDR3 totals 15 residues. Trimming took off 8 bases at V and 1 base at J, with 14 bases between the two ends. Germline V gene lookup returns CDR1 MNHEY and CDR2 SVGEGT.

This clonotype was found many times. The chain joins TRBV5-4 to TRBJ2-3, with D perhaps assigned TRBD1 or TRBD2 (5 bases each). The CDR3 consists of 16 residues. V gave up 4 bases and J gave up 4 bases, with 19 bases separating them. Germline V CDR1 and CDR2: SGHNT, YYREEE (reference sequence). DNA of the CDR3: TGTGCCAGCAGCGCAGACAGAGGGTACGGACCAGATACGCAGTATTTT. Residues: CASSADRGYGPDTQYF.

This clonotype occurred many times. This chain links TRBV2 with TRBJ1-5, with TRBD1 as a possible D gene (6 bases). Germline V gene sequence: CDR1 SNHLY, CDR2 FYNNEI. This CDR3 comprises 13 residues. Trimming took 3 bases from V and 8 from J, leaving 11 bases between them. As DNA, the CDR3 is TGTGCCAGCAGTGACGGGGGGCGGGAGCCCCAGCATTTT. This codes for CASSDGGREPQHF. The variable domain in full, completed from reference TRBV2 and TRBJ1-5, reads EPEVTQTPSHQVTQMGQEVILRCVPISNHLYFYWYRQILGQKVEFLVSFYNNEISEKSEIFDDQFSVERPDGSNFTLKIRSTKLEDSAMYFCASSDGGREPQHFGDGTRLSIL.

This clonotype was seen at least ten times. The J gene is TRBJ2-7, the V gene TRBV6-1; 11 nucleotides agree with TRBD2. The J segment lost 7 bases and the V segment lost 1 base, leaving 6 bases of the junction unmatched. This CDR3 comprises 15 residues. The germline V gene encodes CDR1 MNHNS and CDR2 SASEGT. CDR3 region: CASSEGVSGRGEQYF. CDR3 sequence (DNA): TGTGCCAGCAGTGAAGGGGTTAGCGGGAGGGGAGAGCAGTACTTC.

Ten or more counts support this clonotype. V is TRBV20-1 and J is TRBJ2-1, with TRBD2 identical over 12 bases. Per germline, CDR1 DFQATT and CDR2 SNEGSKA (reference sequence). The length of the CDR3 is 14 residues. The V segment lost 3 bases and the J segment 9 bases; nucleotides outside the gene matches: 6. CDR3 DNA sequence: TGCAGTGCTAGTACCCTAGCGGGAGGGTTTGAGCAGTTCTTC. Encoded protein: CSASTLAGGFEQFF.

In this sample, this clonotype turned up many times. The V gene is TRBV7-9, the J gene TRBJ1-1; the D gene is possibly TRBD1 (6 bases). This CDR3 spans 15 amino acids. Trimming removed 5 bases at V and 2 bases at J, with 15 bases between. The germline V gene encodes CDR1 SEHNR and CDR2 FQNEAQ (reference sequence). CDR3 amino acids: CASSPPTGLNTEAFF. CDR3 nucleotide sequence: TGTGCCAGCAGCCCACCGACAGGTTTAAACACTGAAGCTTTCTTT.

This clonotype was observed many times. The V and J genes are TRBV10-3 and TRBJ2-1; the D is unclear. V was pared by 6 bases and J by 3 bases, with 24 bases between. The CDR3 loop spans 18 amino acids. The V gene's germline CDR1 is ENHRY and CDR2 SYGVKD. CDR3 nucleotides: TGTGCCATCAGGGAAAGTTGGGCAGGCGCTACCGTCTACAATGAGCAGTTCTTC. As protein: CAIRESWAGATVYNEQFF.